One and the same sample provided the 11 T cell receptor beta chains below, sequenced in a study of blood T cell repertoires in COVID-19. Data came from immunoSEQ multiplex PCR; TCRdb stores just in-frame clones and leaves some out. The sample includes more than 150,000 clones, around 83% of them seen just once. Specimen: peripheral blood. These receptors were obtained from a man between 65 and 80 years old who had recovered from COVID-19.

This clone occurred once. V gene TRBV5-5 combines with J gene TRBJ2-7, with D perhaps matching TRBD2 (7 bases). V lost 2 bases, J lost 6 bases, and 18 bases lay in between. This CDR3 spans 15 amino acids. Germline CDR1 SGHKS, CDR2 YYEKEE (reference sequence). The CDR3 coding sequence is TGTGCCAGCAGCTTACGGTACCAGGGAGGGGGCGAGCAGTACTTC. Its translation: CASSLRYQGGGEQYF.

The table lists this clone with a count of one. The V and J genes are TRBV7-6 and TRBJ2-5; 11 positions agree with TRBD1. The CDR3 spans 16 residues. V was pared by 3 bases and J by 1 base, with 4 bases of the junction left unmatched. Germline values: CDR1 SGHVS, CDR2 FNYEAQ. The DNA of the CDR3 is TGTGCCAGCAGCTTCGGGACAGGGGGTGGCCAAGAGACCCAGTACTTC. Translation gives CASSFGTGGGQETQYF.

V gene TRBV11-1 combines with J gene TRBJ1-1; D is perhaps TRBD1 (5 bases). CDR3 length: 15 amino acids. The germline CDR1 and CDR2 sequences are SGHAT and FQDESV (reference sequence). The ends were cut back, 4 bases at V and 6 bases at J, with 18 bases in the middle. Written as DNA, the CDR3 is TGTGCCAGCAGCTCCCTTTCGGTACAGGCCGCTGAAGCTTTCTTT. This sequence encodes CASSSLSVQAAEAFF.

This sequence joins TRBV30 and TRBJ2-7; TRBD1 is a possible D gene (6 bases). V was shortened by 4 bases and J by 3 bases, with 10 bases between the two germline ends. The length of the CDR3 is 12 residues. The germline V gene has CDR1 GTSNPN and CDR2 SVGIG (reference sequence). Here the CDR3 reads CAWTKQGYEQYF. The CDR3 nucleotides read TGTGCCTGGACTAAACAGGGCTACGAGCAGTACTTC.

The gene calls are TRBV5-1 and TRBJ1-2; TRBD1 matches 9 bases. Per germline, CDR1 SGHRS and CDR2 YFSETQ. After removal of 5 bases from V and 6 bases from J, the junction contained 11 bases not matched to a gene. CDR3 size: 15 residues. CDR3 DNA sequence: TGCGCCAGCAGTGAGCGGACAGGGGCTAATGATGGCTACACCTTC. Its protein product is CASSERTGANDGYTF.

The gene calls are TRBV28 and TRBJ2-1; 13 bases line up with TRBD2. CDR3 length equals 16 residues. Trimming cost V 5 bases and J 5 bases; bases outside gene matches: 6. Germline assignment: CDR1 MDHEN and CDR2 SYDVKM. The CDR3 spells CASSNIGLAGDNEQFF. As DNA, the CDR3 is TGTGCCAGCAGTAATATCGGACTAGCGGGAGACAATGAGCAGTTCTTC.

The chain combines TRBV5-1 with TRBJ2-1; D unclear. Trimming shortened V by 4 bases and J by 8 bases, and 13 bases separated the two germline ends. The germline V gene has CDR1 SGHRS and CDR2 YFSETQ. CDR3 length: 13 residues. The CDR3 sequence: CASSLGAGYEQFF. The CDR3 DNA reads as TGCGCCAGCAGCCTAGGAGCTGGCTATGAGCAGTTCTTC.

The table lists this clone with a count of one. The J gene is TRBJ2-1, the V gene TRBV27, with 11 bases lining up with TRBD2. Germline CDR1 is MNHEY and CDR2 is SMNVEV (reference sequence). CDR3 length: 15 amino acids. V shed 2 bases, J shed 6 bases, and the junction held 3 bases outside the gene matches. CDR3 DNA: TGTGCCAGCAGTTTAAGACTAGCGGGACCCAATGAGCAGTTCTTC. This codes for CASSLRLAGPNEQFF.

The chain employs TRBV7-6 and TRBJ2-4; D gene unclear. Per the germline V gene, CDR1 is SGHVS and CDR2 is FNYEAQ. This CDR3 has 16 residues. V was shortened by 5 bases and J by 0 bases, with 14 bases between the two germline ends. The CDR3 DNA reads as TGTGCCAGCAGCCCCGAGTATCGAGCAGCCAAAAACATTCAGTACTTC. This codes for CASSPEYRAAKNIQYF.

The gene calls are TRBV27 and TRBJ1-5; 7 bases agree with TRBD1. The CDR3 loop spans 17 amino acids. Germline-derived CDR1 and CDR2 are MNHEY and SMNVEV (reference sequence). Trimming cost V 9 bases and J 0 bases; bases outside gene matches: 14. CDR3 sequence: CASRGGALANSNQPQHF. The CDR3 DNA reads as TGTGCCAGTAGAGGGGGCGCGTTAGCAAATAGCAATCAGCCCCAGCATTTT.

This chain links TRBV2 with TRBJ2-4, with a tentative D call TRBD2 (6 bases). V was clipped by 6 bases and J by 0 bases, with 12 bases between them. CDR1 SNHLY and CDR2 FYNNEI come from the germline V gene. CDR3 size: 15 residues. CDR3: CASRAGLLAKNIQYF. As DNA, the CDR3 is TGTGCCAGCAGGGCGGGACTCCTAGCCAAAAACATTCAGTACTTC.